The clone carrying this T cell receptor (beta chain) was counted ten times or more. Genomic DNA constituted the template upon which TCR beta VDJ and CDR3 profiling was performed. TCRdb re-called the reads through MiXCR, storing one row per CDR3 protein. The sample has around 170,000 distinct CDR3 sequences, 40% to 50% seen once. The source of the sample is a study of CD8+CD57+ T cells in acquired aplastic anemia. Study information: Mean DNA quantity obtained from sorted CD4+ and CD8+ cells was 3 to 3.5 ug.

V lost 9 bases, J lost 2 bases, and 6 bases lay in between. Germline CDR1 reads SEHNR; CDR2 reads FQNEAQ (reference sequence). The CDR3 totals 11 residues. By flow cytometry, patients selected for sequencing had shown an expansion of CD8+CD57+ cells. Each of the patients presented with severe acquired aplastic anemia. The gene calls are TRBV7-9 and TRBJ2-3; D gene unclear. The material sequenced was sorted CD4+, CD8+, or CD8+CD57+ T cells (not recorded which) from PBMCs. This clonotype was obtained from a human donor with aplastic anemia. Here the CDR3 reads CASRNTDTQYF. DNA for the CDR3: TGTGCCAGTCGCAACACAGATACGCAGTATTTT.